This TCR beta chain was profiled in a study of Ad26.COV2.S vaccination and SARS-CoV-2 variants (dated by TCRdb to about 2021). For the study in its entirety: Vaccine-arm donors came from COV1001, a multicentre, randomized, double-blind, placebo-controlled phase I-IIa trial of Ad26.COV2.S in healthy adults. Ad26.COV2.S was administered intramuscularly at a dose of 5x10^10 or 1x10^11 viral particles, either as one shot or as two shots given 56 days apart. TCRbeta repertoire sequencing was used to assess the specificity and breadth of SARS-CoV-2-reactive T cell receptors after Ad26.COV2.S vaccination. The TCR-sequenced set comprised around 30 samples: approximately 19 Ad26.COV2.S vaccine recipients, 5 placebo recipients and 8 SARS-CoV-2 convalescent individuals. Participants in the trial were split at random into five groups of five each, receiving low-dose or high-dose Ad26.COV2.S once or twice, or else placebo on both occasions. Investigators did not know the trial group allocation while performing experiments and assessing outcomes. Results and caveats for the whole study, not just this receptor: The study was not powered for comparison of responses between vaccine doses or regimens. Substantial breadth of spike-specific CD8+ and CD4+ T cell responses was reported after vaccination. The authors noted that total T cell responses may have been underestimated by the TCR breadth and depth analyses. Vaccine and placebo recipients had comparable non-spike TCR breadth, which fits with the vaccine containing only spike. Spike-specific TCR breadth was higher in Ad26.COV2.S recipients than in placebo recipients (P = 0.0014).

With regard to this clone: Its antigen specificity is not known. Nothing much larger sits one base from this clone, and base qualities are not available.

The immunoSEQ Assay was used to sequence TCRbeta CDR3 regions. After extraction, genomic DNA underwent amplification by bias-controlled multiplex PCR, followed by high-throughput sequencing. On the authors' methods: To quantify the absolute abundance of each unique TCRbeta CDR3 region, sequences were collapsed and filtered. T cell fraction was estimated by normalization of TCRbeta template counts to usable DNA, with usable DNA being measured through amplification of reference genes present in all nucleated cells. Repertoire TCRs were annotated as SARS-CoV-2-specific by exact matching of V gene, CDR3 amino acid sequence and J gene to a known reactive TCR set. MIRA supplied the reference SARS-CoV-2 TCR set, which was filtered for enrichment in COVID-19-positive ImmuneCODE repertoires so that public or cross-reactive TCRs were removed. Based on the MIRA antigens, annotated TCRs were further analysed at the level of specific ORF or position within ORF. Breadth was defined as the number of annotated unique rearrangements divided by the total number of unique productive rearrangements, and depth was defined as the summed frequency of the annotated unique rearrangements. Group comparisons of TCR breadth used two-sided Wilcoxon rank-sum tests. TCRdb provides this immuneACCESS table in a form limited to in-frame rearrangements. Some clones are lacking; in checked studies, under half of them reflect an unresolved V gene, and why the rest are absent is not known. V, J and clone size are those of that table, while D and trimming were read from the DNA. Present in this sample are about 350,000 clones, around 87% of which were seen just once. The ten largest clonotypes hold more than 3% of the sample.

This specimen's treatment or condition label, per the study, means: about 20 received Ad26.COV2.S at low or high dose, single or two shots; 5 received placebo; per-sample allocation not given. Repertoires of vaccine and placebo recipients were sequenced from samples collected on day 63 after the first injection. In Cohort 1b, 25 to 30 adults aged 18-55 years were enrolled at a single site in Boston, USA, between 29 July and 7 August 2020. Ad26.COV2.S was a replication-incompetent adenovirus type 26 vector that expressed a prefusion-stabilized SARS-CoV-2 spike protein derived from the original Wuhan strain. Trimming takes 9 bases from V and 6 bases from J, and the germline ends sit 15 bases apart. From the germline V gene, CDR1 is KGHDR and CDR2 is SFDVKD. From the cysteine through the phenylalanine, the CDR3 covers 13 amino acids. The retained sequence is limited to the CDR3, 39 bases, with the frame set at the first base.

The TCR sequence derives from a person aged 18-60 years who received the Ad26.COV2.S COVID-19 vaccine or a placebo. Sequenced here: peripheral blood, sampled in a trial of Ad26.COV2.S vaccine versus placebo. This chain joins TRBV24-1 to TRBJ2-3; the D gene lacks a confident call. The CDR3 loop reads CATSTPLGDTQYF. The DNA sequence reads TGTGCCACCTCGACTCCCCTCGGGGATACGCAGTATTTT.